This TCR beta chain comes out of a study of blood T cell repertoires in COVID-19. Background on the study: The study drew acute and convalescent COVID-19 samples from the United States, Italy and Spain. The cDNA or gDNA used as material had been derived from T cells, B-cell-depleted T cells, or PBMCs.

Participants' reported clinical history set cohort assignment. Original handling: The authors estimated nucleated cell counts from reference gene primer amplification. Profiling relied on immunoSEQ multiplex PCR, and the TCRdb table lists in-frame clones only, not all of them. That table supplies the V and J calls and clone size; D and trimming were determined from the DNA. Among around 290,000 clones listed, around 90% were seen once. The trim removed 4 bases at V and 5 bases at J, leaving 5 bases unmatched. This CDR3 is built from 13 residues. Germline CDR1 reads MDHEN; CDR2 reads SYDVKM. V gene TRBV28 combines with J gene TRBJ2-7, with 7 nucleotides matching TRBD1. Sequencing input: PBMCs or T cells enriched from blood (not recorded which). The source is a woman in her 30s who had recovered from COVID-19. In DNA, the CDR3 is TGTGCCAGCAGTTCGGACAGGCCCCACGAGCAGTACTTC. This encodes CASSSDRPHEQYF.